The 8 T cell receptor beta chains reported below all come from one sample, sequenced in a study of cytomegalovirus exposure and HLA in healthy donors. Sequencing was performed with immunoSEQ multiplex PCR; in TCRdb, only in-frame clones are kept and a portion is missing. Among over 110,000 clones listed, around nine tenths were seen once. What was sequenced was PBMCs. The receptors derive from a man younger than 35 in good health and CMV-seropositive.

CDR3: CAWSRGLKTYEQYF. The CDR3 nucleotides are TGTGCCTGGAGTAGGGGACTGAAAACCTACGAGCAGTACTTC. This chain joins TRBV30 and TRBJ2-7; possibly TRBD2 for D (6 bases). The germline CDR1 and CDR2 sequences are GTSNPN and SVGIG (reference sequence). V shed 2 bases and J shed 2 bases, with 13 bases lying between them. CDR3 size: 14 residues.

The chain combines TRBV11-3 with TRBJ1-1; D might be TRBD1 (5 bases). The V and J ends lost 2 bases and 6 bases respectively, with 19 bases between them. The CDR3 is 16 residues long. CDR1 and CDR2 (germline): SGHNT, YENEEA. Here the CDR3 reads CASSLRVGSGGAEAFF. The CDR3 DNA reads TGTGCCAGCAGCTTAAGGGTCGGGTCCGGGGGGGCTGAAGCTTTCTTT.

The CDR3 region is CSASLGNTIYF. In DNA form, the CDR3 reads TGCAGTGCTAGTCTCGGAAACACCATATATTTT. The chain carries TRBV20-1 and TRBJ1-3; D not resolved. CDR1 and CDR2 (germline): DFQATT, SNEGSKA (reference sequence). CDR3 length: 11 residues. Trimming pared 3 bases from V and 4 bases from J, leaving 4 bases between.

The V and J genes are TRBV5-1 and TRBJ2-3; perhaps TRBD1 as D (6 bases). Germline loops: CDR1 SGHRS, CDR2 YFSETQ. The CDR3 is made up of 14 amino acids. Trimming stripped 9 bases from V and 0 bases from J, with 14 bases between. The CDR3, as DNA: TGCGCCACCGCGACAGGTTCTAGCACAGATACGCAGTATTTT. Encoded protein: CATATGSSTDTQYF.

This clone turned up a few times. The CDR3 sequence: CASSTQSRGIYEQYF. The CDR3 nucleotides are TGTGCCAGTAGTACCCAGAGTCGGGGGATCTACGAGCAGTACTTC. J is TRBJ2-7 and V is TRBV19; D may be TRBD2 (6 bases). The V gene's germline CDR1 is LNHDA and CDR2 SQIVND (reference sequence). The CDR3 is 15 amino acids. The V gene lost 4 bases and the J gene lost 3 bases, with 16 bases spanning the gap.

The chain uses TRBV7-2 and TRBJ2-7; 8 nucleotides match TRBD1. The junction had 13 bases not matched to a gene; V was cut back by 9 bases and J by 3 bases. Germline V gives CDR1 SGHTA, CDR2 FQGNSA. There are 15 residues in the CDR3. The CDR3 sequence: CASTLGQGIVYEQYF. The DNA of the CDR3 is TGTGCCAGTACCCTAGGACAGGGTATCGTCTACGAGCAGTACTTC.

The CDR3 sequence is CASSISVSTDTQYF. CDR3 nucleotides: TGCGCCAGCAGCATTAGCGTAAGCACAGATACGCAGTATTTT. The gene calls are TRBV4-1 and TRBJ2-3; perhaps TRBD2 as D (5 bases). V was cut by 5 bases and J by 0 bases, with 9 bases left in between. Per the germline V gene, CDR1 is MGHRA and CDR2 is YSYEKL. CDR3 length: 14 residues.

DNA for the CDR3: TGTGCCAGCAGCTTAGCAGGGGTCACTGAAGCTTTCTTT. Amino acid sequence: CASSLAGVTEAFF. The chain recombines TRBV11-2 with TRBJ1-1; weak D call: TRBD1 (6 bases). The germline V and J ends were trimmed by 1 base and 4 bases, with 7 bases remaining between them. The CDR3 covers 13 residues. The germline CDR1 and CDR2 sequences are SGHAT and FQNNGV.